The T cell receptor (beta chain) described here comes from a study of blood T cells in healthy people across ages. Study conclusions and caveats: It was the long-lived donors that had more naive CD4+ cells and higher diversity than aged donors.

Details on this clonotype: What it recognizes is unknown.

PCR was performed a second time for roughly 7 to 11 cycles using a sample-barcoded 5' primer and a J-beta primer mix. TCRdb reprocessed the 5' RACE reads with MiXCR, giving one entry per CDR3 protein. The data show over 1,300,000 distinct CDR3 sequences, approximately 59% seen once. This CDR3 has 14 residues. Trimming shortened V by 4 bases and J by 3 bases, and 12 bases separated the two germline ends. Germline assignment: CDR1 MGHRA and CDR2 YSYEKL. This TCR was recovered from a man between 18 and 29 years old in good health. The specimen sequenced was blood. The gene calls are TRBV4-1 and TRBJ2-5; possible D gene TRBD2, 5 bases. The CDR3 nucleotides read TGCGCCAGCAGCCGCCCGGGATCAAAAGAGACCCAGTACTTC. Its protein is CASSRPGSKETQYF.